Sequencing of this T cell receptor beta chain was carried out in a study of human T cells and chemical hapten exposure. General study points: Expanded TCRs produced significantly more large CDR3 similarity clusters than controls did.

Noted time point: pre-sensitization, week 0. This sample's treatment: therapeutic diphenylcyclopropenone sensitization with weekly scalp DPC. Prior to each patch test being applied, blood was drawn. The study enrolled 18 to 70-year-old alopecia patients suitable for DPC. The junction had 6 bases not matched to a gene; V was cut back by 2 bases and J by 7 bases. This CDR3 spans 15 amino acids. Germline-derived CDR1 and CDR2 are SQVTM and ANQGSEA. Many counts were recorded for this clonotype. Its antigen is unidentified. Attachment of unique molecular identifiers to individual cDNA molecules was performed in the library. TCRdb reprocessed the RACE reads with MiXCR, giving one entry per CDR3 protein. This table has 200,000 to 300,000 distinct CDR3 sequences, more than 6.5% appearing once.

This TCR was recovered from a woman aged 35 to 49 with alopecia areata. Some clones in this sample may be carry-over from other donors' samples. This sample comprised whole blood, obtained in connection with sensitization to the hapten diphenylcyclopropenone (DPC). The chain uses TRBV29-1 and TRBJ2-2, with 11 bases lining up with TRBD1. The CDR3 DNA reads as TGCAGCGTTGAAACCCGGGACAGGGGGGACGGGGAGCTGTTTTTT. Encoded protein: CSVETRDRGDGELFF.